Sequencing of this TCR beta chain was carried out in a study of blood T cell repertoires in COVID-19. For the study at large: Samples taken during acute and convalescent COVID-19 were collected in the United States, Italy and Spain.

The protocol was immunoSEQ multiplex PCR, while the TCRdb copy is restricted to in-frame clones and leaves out a portion. The data show about 300,000 clones, with around 90% seen just once and about 4.5% held by the top ten. Germline V gene sequence: CDR1 SQVTM, CDR2 ANQGSEA. Trimming removed 7 bases at V and 1 base at J, with 13 bases between. This CDR3 has 13 amino acids. Categorization into cohorts depended on clinical history that participants reported. The J gene is TRBJ1-1, the V gene TRBV29-1; maybe TRBD1 (6 bases). The sample consisted of PBMCs or T cells enriched from blood (not recorded which). The clonotype was recovered from a woman aged 18-29 years with acute COVID-19. The CDR3 loop is CSGRRGGNTEAFF. The CDR3 DNA reads as TGCAGCGGCCGGAGGGGGGGGAACACTGAAGCTTTCTTT. Looking up the rest from reference TRBV29-1 and TRBJ1-1 gives the full variable domain: SAVISQKPSRDICQRGTSLTIQCQVDSQVTMMFWYRQQPGQSLTLIATANQGSEATYESGFVIDKFPISRPNLTFSTLTVSNMSPEDSSIYLCSGRRGGNTEAFFGQGTRLTVV.